This T cell receptor (beta chain) is from a study of regulatory T cells in long-lasting Graves disease (dated by TCRdb to about 2021). Notes on the research overall: Persistent Graves' disease was defined as persistently positive TSH receptor autoantibodies together with antithyroid drug treatment for over 5 years. The study was registered as a clinical trial and conducted in China. Patients with persistent Graves' disease were compared with patients with newly diagnosed Graves' disease using TCR sequencing and RNA sequencing of peripheral blood. In the clinical cohort, patients with persistent Graves' disease had used antithyroid drugs for an average of around 10 years. TCR sequencing covered 13 persistent and around 20 newly diagnosed Graves' disease patients, around 35 samples in total. What the study reported, not specific to this receptor: Because the primary lesion, thyroid tissue, could not be accessed, the study looked at peripheral blood alone. Compared with newly diagnosed patients, persistent Graves' disease patients had lower TCR Shannon entropy and fewer highly expanded clones, which suggests clonal expansion. Sequencing and analysis were restricted to the TCR beta chain. The authors acknowledged the small sample size as a limitation that may reduce accuracy. More public clonotypes were shared among persistent patients (roughly 2,900) than among newly diagnosed patients (approximately 1,000). TRBV28, TRBJ1-2 and TRBJ2-5 were preferentially used in persistent disease, while TRBV20-1 and TRBJ2-1 were favored in newly diagnosed disease.

V is pared back by 10 bases and J by 8 bases, with 9 bases lying between the germline termini. Including cysteine and phenylalanine, the CDR3 has 10 amino acids. CDR3 DNA is the only sequence kept; it has 30 bases, read in frame from the first base. This specimen's time point label, interpreted: persistent/refractory GD, antithyroid drugs over 5 years with positive TRAb. For both TCR sequencing and RNA sequencing, RNA was extracted from PBMCs using TRIzol. Graves' disease was diagnosed according to American Thyroid Association guidelines. Recruitment of patients was carried out at an endocrinology department in Xi'an, China. Each patient gave 7 to 9.5 milliliters of peripheral blood, collected in an EDTA anticoagulant tube. Ficoll Paque Plus density gradient separation was used to isolate PBMCs, and no additional T cell sorting was done. An Agilent 2100 Bioanalyzer and agarose gel were used to check RNA quality, while a NanoDrop 2000 measured RNA concentration.

Receptor libraries were prepared by multiplex PCR. The sample was run on an Illumina HiSeq 4000. TCR beta libraries were built with iRepertoire HTBI primers and Arm-PCR amplification of CDR3 regions. Gel purification was performed on PCR products prior to sequencing. Under the source paper's analysis protocol: Gene usage analysis of CDR3 amino acid clonotypes relied on the approximately 60 TRBV and 13 to 15 TRBJ segments identified across samples. COPE and FqMerger were used to merge the filtered high-quality paired reads into contigs. BLAST was used to align contigs to IMGT TRBV, TRBD and TRBJ reference genes, with CDR3 defined following IMGT. Any clonotype with a frequency above 0.1% was classified as a highly expanded clone. Shannon entropy served as the measure of repertoire diversity, while the Gini coefficient captured V-J evenness. A clonotype was considered public if more than one individual shared it. TCRdb ran its own pipeline on the public reads, namely fastp trimming at Q25 and MiXCR clone calling, and kept in-frame beta chains. Records with the same CDR3 protein are collapsed into one entry carrying the most frequent genes and DNA. The V and J calls reflect TCRdb's pipeline rather than the authors' work. This sample is represented by some 430,000 distinct CDR3 sequences; roughly 21% of them were singletons. Of the sample, roughly 7% is held by the ten largest clones.

This clonotype has more than one count but fewer than ten. Its antigen has not been determined. The input lacks base qualities; no much larger clone sits a single base away. This TCR derives from a female donor with Graves disease. The input for sequencing was peripheral blood mononuclear cells (PBMCs), taken when the disease was refractory, from a patient treated with antithyroid drugs. The sequence joins TRBV12-3 or TRBV12-4 to TRBJ1-3; there is no confident call for the D gene. The CDR3 region reads CAILIDTIYF. Here is the DNA: TGTGCCATCTTGATCGACACCATATATTTT.